Listed here are 10 T cell receptor beta chains from one sample, sequenced in a study of glioma-infiltrating T cells. Amplification of TCR alpha and beta CDR3 regions from RNA used iRepertoire nested multiplex PCR. TCRdb reanalysed the multiplex PCR reads using MiXCR and keeps one entry per CDR3 protein. The sample lists about 12,000 distinct CDR3 sequences, 26% seen once, with around 40% in the top ten. Sequences were obtained from glioma tissue, nonneoplastic brain tissue, or PBMCs (not recorded which). Receptors were obtained from a human donor with low-grade glioma or glioblastoma, undergoing nonglioma brain surgery, or in good health (not recorded which).

The table lists this clonotype with many counts. V and J are TRBV7-6 and TRBJ2-7; 13 bases are a match to TRBD2. CDR1 and CDR2 from the germline V gene are SGHVS and FNYEAQ. V lost 1 base and J lost 9; bases outside the gene matches: 15. This CDR3 comprises 18 residues. CDR3 nucleotide sequence: TGTGCCAGCAGCTTAGGAGGTTCGTCGGCACTAGCGGGAGGGCGGCAGTACTTC. Its protein product is CASSLGGSSALAGGRQYF.

This clonotype occurred a few times. The chain is built from TRBV2 and TRBJ1-2, with D tentatively TRBD1 (5 bases). Germline V CDR1 and CDR2: SNHLY, FYNNEI. CDR3 length: 15 residues. V was pared by 4 bases and J by 4 bases, with 16 bases between. This CDR3 is CASSVAGDSFYGYTF. The CDR3 region has the DNA TGTGCCAGCAGTGTTGCCGGCGACAGCTTCTATGGCTACACCTTC.

This clonotype was detected ten times or more. The J gene is TRBJ1-1, the V gene TRBV10-2, with 7 bases lining up with TRBD1. In germline, CDR1 is WSHSY, CDR2 SAAADI. The V and J ends lost 6 bases and 3 bases, in that order; junction bases with no gene match: 4. The CDR3 extends over 13 amino acids. DNA of the CDR3: TGCGCCAGCAGAGGACAGGCGGACACTGAAGCTTTCTTT. It yields the protein CASRGQADTEAFF.

This clonotype is deemed medium-sized. J is TRBJ2-7 and V is TRBV20-1; 9 nucleotides line up with TRBD2. Looked up from germline, CDR1 is DFQATT and CDR2 is SNEGSKA (reference sequence). With V trimmed by 0 bases and J by 5 bases, 11 bases remained unmatched. The CDR3 extends over 16 amino acids. The CDR3 DNA sequence: TGCAGTGCTAGAGATGATCGCCCGGGACTAGCTGACGAGCAGTACTTC. Protein: CSARDDRPGLADEQYF.

The chain links TRBV11-1 to TRBJ2-1; 7 nucleotides match TRBD2. The germline gives CDR1 SGHAT, CDR2 FQDESV (reference sequence). The CDR3 sequence is 16 residues long. V lost 3 bases and J lost 4; bases outside the gene matches: 9. The CDR3 DNA sequence: TGTGCCAGCAGCTTGGGGAGCATGGGGGGGTACAATGAGCAGTTCTTC. Amino acid sequence: CASSLGSMGGYNEQFF.

A remark on this clonotype: A much larger clone sits a single nucleotide away, making a read error possible. The rearrangement joins TRBV25-1 to TRBJ2-5, with D maybe TRBD2 (6 bases). Trimming left V 7 bases short and J 8 bases short, with 14 bases between. Germline loops: CDR1 MGHDK, CDR2 SYGVNS. The CDR3 totals 12 residues. In DNA, the CDR3 is TGTGCCAGCACTGCCGGAGGGGATACCCAGTACTTC. Residues: CASTAGGDTQYF.

This clonotype occurred many times. This sequence joins TRBV25-1 and TRBJ1-3, with D unresolved. The CDR3 is 12 residues long. Germline CDR1 is MGHDK and CDR2 is SYGVNS. Trimming stripped 4 bases from V and 10 bases from J, with 11 bases between. The CDR3 DNA reads as TGTGCCAGCAGTGGGCACGCAAGTACCATATATTTT. Its translation is CASSGHASTIYF.

Concerning this clonotype: This clone may be a read error of a much larger clone one base away. The chain recombines TRBV11-2 with TRBJ2-7; the D gene is possibly TRBD2 (6 bases). CDR1 and CDR2 from the germline V gene are SGHAT and FQNNGV. The CDR3 runs to 13 residues. This chain's CDR3 is CASSSRGFYEQHF. CDR3 in DNA: TGTGCCAGCAGCTCCCGGGGGTTCTACGAGCAGCACTTC.

The V and J genes are TRBV19 and TRBJ2-1; 8 bases are a match to TRBD2. Germline CDR1 and CDR2: LNHDA and SQIVND (reference sequence). The CDR3 loop spans 13 amino acids. The CDR3: CSTSTSVIDEQFF. The CDR3 DNA reads TGTTCCACCTCGACTAGCGTTATCGATGAGCAGTTCTTC.

The count of this clonotype is one. Being one base from a much bigger clone, this may be a read error. The CDR3 does not end in the conserved phenylalanine or tryptophan, so this is likely a read error. V gene TRBV28 combines with J gene TRBJ2-1; 7 bases are a match to TRBD2. V shed 5 bases and J 3 bases; nucleotides not matched to a gene: 4. This CDR3 is built from 14 residues. Germline V CDR1 and CDR2: MDHEN, SYDVKM. This CDR3 reads CASSQTSDYNEQFL. CDR3 nucleotides: TGTGCCAGCAGTCAAACTAGCGACTACAATGAGCAGTTCTTA.